A single sample gave rise to the 31 T cell receptor beta chains below, sequenced in a study of T cells in Graves' hyperthyroidism and ophthalmopathy. The investigators amplified TCR beta CDR3 regions from RNA transcripts. The HTBI primer set drove a first-round RT-PCR of the TCR CDR3. Each CDR3 protein gets one entry after TCRdb re-called the multiplex PCR reads with MiXCR. Here the sample spans roughly 510,000 distinct CDR3 sequences, approximately 48% being singletons. Sequencing was carried out using peripheral blood or thyroid tissue (not recorded which). The receptor source for this set is an adult woman with Graves' disease, either hyperthyroidism or ophthalmopathy (not recorded which).

This chain's CDR3 is CASSWPGYGYTF. The CDR3 nucleotides read TGTGCCAGCAGTTGGCCAGGCTATGGCTACACCTTC. This chain joins TRBV7-2 and TRBJ1-2, with D uncertain. V was clipped by 6 bases and J by 4 bases, with 9 bases between them. The CDR3 has 12 amino acids. The germline CDR1 and CDR2 sequences are SGHTA and FQGNSA.

The V gene is TRBV19, the J gene TRBJ2-5; 14 bases fit TRBD2. Germline V gene data show CDR1 as LNHDA and CDR2 as SQIVND (reference sequence). This CDR3 contains 16 residues. CDR3 residues: CTGSKGLAGVGETQYF. CDR3 in DNA: TGTACCGGTAGTAAGGGACTAGCGGGAGTTGGAGAGACCCAGTACTTC.

V and J are TRBV6-6 and TRBJ2-7, with 10 bases aligning to TRBD1. Germline-derived CDR1 and CDR2 are MNHNY and SVGAGI (reference sequence). This CDR3 has 15 amino acids. With 2 bases clipped from V and 3 bases from J, the junction kept 4 bases outside the gene matches. CDR3 sequence reads: CASSYPGTGDYEQYF. CDR3 nucleotide sequence: TGTGCCAGCAGTTACCCAGGGACAGGGGACTACGAGCAGTACTTC.

The chain carries TRBV2 and TRBJ1-2; no reliable D call. V gave up 0 bases and J gave up 5 bases, with 19 bases separating them. Germline assignment: CDR1 SNHLY and CDR2 FYNNEI. This CDR3 region has 17 residues. CDR3 region: CASSEAPIGRKDYGYTF. CDR3 sequence (DNA): TGTGCCAGCAGTGAAGCGCCAATCGGACGGAAAGATTATGGCTACACCTTC.

This chain connects TRBV7-9 to TRBJ1-1; maybe TRBD1 (6 bases). Germline values: CDR1 SEHNR, CDR2 FQNEAQ (reference sequence). V lost 4 bases and J 2 bases, leaving 14 bases between the germline ends. The CDR3 is made up of 15 amino acids. The CDR3 loop reads CASSSDGGHNTEAFF. The CDR3 DNA sequence: TGTGCCAGCAGCTCTGACGGGGGACACAACACTGAAGCTTTCTTT.

The sample holds many counts of this clonotype. V is TRBV2 and J is TRBJ2-7; D assignment may be TRBD1 or TRBD2 (5 bases each). The length of the CDR3 is 15 residues. Trimming stripped 6 bases from V and 2 bases from J, with 17 bases between. The germline CDR1 and CDR2 sequences are SNHLY and FYNNEI. The DNA for the CDR3 is TGTGCCAGCAGCTGGCGTGGGGGTAGCCCCTACGAGCAGTACTTC. Its protein is CASSWRGGSPYEQYF. Filled out from reference TRBV2 and TRBJ2-7, the complete variable domain reads EPEVTQTPSHQVTQMGQEVILRCVPISNHLYFYWYRQILGQKVEFLVSFYNNEISEKSEIFDDQFSVERPDGSNFTLKIRSTKLEDSAMYFCASSWRGGSPYEQYFGPGTRLTVT.

The genes are TRBV2 and TRBJ1-5, with a possible D match to TRBD1 (6 bases). Germline V lookup: CDR1 SNHLY, CDR2 FYNNEI. V dropped 8 bases and J dropped 5 bases, with 16 bases sitting between them. The CDR3 length is 14 residues. The chain's CDR3 is CASSSQGEDQPQHF. DNA of the CDR3: TGTGCCAGCTCCTCACAGGGAGAAGATCAGCCCCAGCATTTT.

The chain has TRBV29-1 and TRBJ2-7; D may be TRBD1 (7 bases). Trimming stripped 4 bases from V and 3 bases from J, with 13 bases between. This CDR3 comprises 13 residues. CDR1 is SQVTM and CDR2 is ANQGSEA in the germline V gene. For the CDR3, the DNA is TGCAGCGTTGCAGGGGGGAAGTTCTACGAGCAGTACTTC. It codes for CSVAGGKFYEQYF.

Written as DNA, the CDR3 is TGCAGTGCTAAAAGCAATCAGCCCCAGCATTTT. It codes for CSAKSNQPQHF. This chain links TRBV20-1 with TRBJ1-5; D unclear. This CDR3 region has 11 residues. V was pared by 4 bases and J by 1 base, with 2 bases between. Germline CDR1 reads DFQATT; CDR2 reads SNEGSKA (reference sequence).

The chain employs TRBV6-6 and TRBJ2-7; tentatively, D is TRBD2 (6 bases). The V gene lost 0 bases and the J gene lost 0 bases, with 15 bases spanning the gap. Germline CDR1 reads MNHNY; CDR2 reads SVGAGI (reference sequence). The CDR3 is made up of 17 amino acids. The CDR3 coding sequence is TGTGCCAGCAGTTACTCCCGCCTAGCGATCAGCTCCTACGAGCAGTACTTC. Translated: CASSYSRLAISSYEQYF.

CDR3 in DNA: TGTGCCAGCAGCTTCCAGACGAGTTCACCCCTCCACTTT. Amino acid sequence: CASSFQTSSPLHF. The chain is built from TRBV7-8 and TRBJ1-6; D unresolved. The ends were cut back, 3 bases at V and 9 bases at J, with 9 bases in the middle. The CDR3 totals 13 residues. Germline-derived CDR1 and CDR2 are SGHVS and FQNEAQ. Full variable domain (outside the CDR3, taken from reference TRBV7-8 and TRBJ1-6): GAGVSQSPRYKVAKRGQDVALRCDPISGHVSLFWYQQALGQGPEFLTYFQNEAQLDKSGLPSDRFFAERPEGSVSTLKIQRTQQEDSAVYLCASSFQTSSPLHFGNGTRLTVT.

This chain connects TRBV27 to TRBJ1-1, with D maybe TRBD1 (5 bases). The V and J ends lost 5 bases and 6 bases respectively, with 16 bases between them. The CDR3 covers 14 residues. Germline CDR1 is MNHEY and CDR2 is SMNVEV (reference sequence). The CDR3 sequence is CASSPGTETPEAFF. CDR3 nucleotide sequence: TGTGCCAGCAGTCCTGGGACGGAGACCCCTGAAGCTTTCTTT.

On this clonotype: One junction end does not reproduce the germline sequence, and a read error may be involved. V is TRBV19 and J is TRBJ2-7, with 7 bases identical to TRBD2. The CDR3 runs 16 residues. The germline V gene has CDR1 LNHDA and CDR2 SQIVND (reference sequence). DNA for the CDR3: TGTGCCAGTAGGGTTGTTTGGGAGGGGAGACCTACGGAGCTGTACTTC. This encodes CASRVVWEGRPTELYF.

This rearrangement joins TRBV20-1 to TRBJ2-5, with TRBD1 matching over 9 bases. The V gene end was trimmed by 4 bases and the J gene end by 0 bases; junction bases not matched to a gene: 6. This CDR3 is 15 amino acids long. The V gene's germline CDR1 is DFQATT and CDR2 SNEGSKA (reference sequence). The CDR3 spells CSAISTGGYQETQYF. CDR3 DNA sequence: TGCAGTGCTATTTCGACAGGGGGATACCAAGAGACCCAGTACTTC.

The DNA for the CDR3 is TGTGCCAGCAGCTTATTGTCTGGGAGAGCGGAGACCCAGTACTTC. Translated, it gives CASSLLSGRAETQYF. The chain employs TRBV7-8 and TRBJ2-5, with a possible D match to TRBD2 (5 bases). The V and J ends lost 2 bases and 5 bases respectively, with 15 bases between them. Per germline, CDR1 SGHVS and CDR2 FQNEAQ. There are 15 residues in the CDR3.

This clonotype has ten or more counts. The chain combines TRBV25-1 with TRBJ2-7; TRBD2 agrees at 7 bases. V dropped 4 bases and J dropped 3; count of bases not matched to a gene: 15. The germline V gene encodes CDR1 MGHDK and CDR2 SYGVNS. The CDR3 has 17 residues. CDR3 sequence (DNA): TGTGCCAGCAGTGGGCTACAACTAGCGCCAGAGGACTACGAGCAGTACTTC. Residues: CASSGLQLAPEDYEQYF.

This chain links TRBV7-2 with TRBJ1-1; tentative D call: TRBD1 (5 bases). CDR1 SGHTA and CDR2 FQGNSA come from the germline V gene. The V end was cut by 1 base, the J end by 3 bases, with 9 bases between. This CDR3 has 14 amino acids. CDR3 in amino acids: CASSLEPGDTEAFF. The CDR3 bases are TGTGCCAGCAGCTTAGAACCGGGGGACACTGAAGCTTTCTTT.

This clonotype was observed at least ten times. The chain joins TRBV20-1 to TRBJ1-5; no firm D call. The CDR3 totals 15 residues. Looked up from germline, CDR1 is DFQATT and CDR2 is SNEGSKA (reference sequence). V lost 0 bases and J 4 bases, leaving 13 bases between the germline ends. The CDR3 nucleotides read TGCAGTGCTAGAGATAGCGTCAGCCAGAATCAGCCCCAGCATTTT. It yields the protein CSARDSVSQNQPQHF.

The chain employs TRBV7-2 and TRBJ1-6; D uncertain. The CDR3 contains 16 residues. With 1 base removed from V and 9 bases from J, the gap between germline ends came to 16 bases. Germline loops: CDR1 SGHTA, CDR2 FQGNSA. The DNA of the CDR3 is TGTGCCAGCAGCTTAGGGGTGCGGGTCGGAGGTTCACCCCTCCACTTT. Translated: CASSLGVRVGGSPLHF.

The gene calls are TRBV5-1 and TRBJ1-1; D possibly corresponds to TRBD1 (6 bases). The CDR3 has 15 residues. Germline values: CDR1 SGHRS, CDR2 YFSETQ. Trimming took 3 bases from V and 3 from J, leaving 15 bases between them. As DNA, the CDR3 is TGCGCCAGCAGCTCGATTACGGGACATTACACTGAAGCTTTCTTT. Protein sequence: CASSSITGHYTEAFF.

The chain has TRBV29-1 and TRBJ2-7; tentatively, D is TRBD1 or TRBD2 (5 bases each). The CDR3 sequence is 11 residues long. The ends were cut back, 7 bases at V and 3 bases at J, with 10 bases in the middle. In germline, CDR1 is SQVTM, CDR2 ANQGSEA. This chain's CDR3 is CSGARGYEQYF. The CDR3 DNA sequence: TGCAGCGGAGCGAGGGGCTACGAGCAGTACTTC.

The chain couples TRBV10-3 to TRBJ1-4, with D maybe TRBD1 (5 bases). Trimming pared 10 bases from V and 7 bases from J, leaving 13 bases between. Per the germline V gene, CDR1 is ENHRY and CDR2 is SYGVKD. CDR3 length: 12 amino acids. The CDR3 is CATGFGAEKLFF. Here the CDR3 DNA reads TGTGCCACCGGGTTTGGGGCTGAAAAACTGTTTTTT.

This clonotype was detected ten times or more. The V and J genes are TRBV3-1 and TRBJ2-5, with D tentatively TRBD2 (6 bases). The germline V gene has CDR1 LGHDT and CDR2 YNNKEL (reference sequence). The CDR3 totals 13 residues. Deletions cut 10 bases from V and 3 bases from J, with 15 bases between. DNA for the CDR3: TGTGCCACCGGGAGTAGGGCAGAAGAGACCCAGTACTTC. Translated: CATGSRAEETQYF.

The V gene is TRBV10-3, the J gene TRBJ1-1, with D perhaps matching TRBD1 (5 bases). This CDR3 contains 12 residues. Trimming stripped 10 bases from V and 10 bases from J, with 19 bases between. The germline V gene has CDR1 ENHRY and CDR2 SYGVKD. The CDR3 DNA reads TGTGCCACTACCGGAAGCAGGGAAGGAGCTTTCTTT. Translated, it gives CATTGSREGAFF.

This sequence joins TRBV24-1 and TRBJ2-5, with TRBD2 matching 13 bases. The length of the CDR3 is 13 residues. V lost 9 bases and J lost 5; bases outside the gene matches: 2. Germline CDR1 KGHDR, CDR2 SFDVKD. In DNA form, the CDR3 reads TGTGCCACCGCACTAGCGGGGGGGGAGACCCAGTACTTC. The encoded protein is CATALAGGETQYF.

The chain combines TRBV7-2 with TRBJ2-5; TRBD1 or TRBD2 may be the D gene (6 bases each). V lost 5 bases and J 4 bases, leaving 17 bases between the germline ends. In germline, CDR1 is SGHTA, CDR2 FQGNSA. The CDR3 length is 15 residues. The CDR3 sequence is CASSQTWGARETQYF. CDR3 DNA sequence: TGTGCCAGCAGCCAGACTTGGGGGGCTCGAGAGACCCAGTACTTC.

The chain joins TRBV7-9 to TRBJ1-1; 8 nucleotides agree with TRBD1. The germline V gene encodes CDR1 SEHNR and CDR2 FQNEAQ (reference sequence). The ends lost 5 bases at V and 4 bases at J; junction bases unmatched: 9. This CDR3 comprises 15 residues. CDR3 in amino acids: CASSQRTGLGTEAFF. In DNA form, the CDR3 reads TGTGCCAGCAGCCAAAGGACAGGGCTAGGCACTGAAGCTTTCTTT. Looking up the rest from reference TRBV7-9 and TRBJ1-1 gives the full variable domain: DTGVSQNPRHKITKRGQNVTFRCDPISEHNRLYWYRQTLGQGPEFLTYFQNEAQLEKSRLLSDRFSAERPKGSFSTLEIQRTEQGDSAMYLCASSQRTGLGTEAFFGQGTRLTVV.

This chain uses TRBV11-2 with TRBJ1-4, with TRBD1 matching 7 bases. Trimming removed 5 bases from V and 8 bases from J; junction bases left unmatched: 8. Germline V CDR1 and CDR2: SGHAT, FQNNGV. This CDR3 has 14 amino acids. CDR3 DNA sequence: TGTGCCAGCAGCCCGACAGGGTTGTACGAAAAACTGTTTTTT. It specifies CASSPTGLYEKLFF.

At least ten counts were recorded for this clonotype. This chain links TRBV12-3 or TRBV12-4 with TRBJ2-7; D is undetermined. The CDR3 consists of 12 residues. Trimming shortened V by 0 bases and J by 2 bases, and 2 bases separated the two germline ends. CDR3 protein: CASSLATYEQYF. CDR3 nucleotide sequence: TGTGCCAGCAGTTTAGCGACCTACGAGCAGTACTTC.

The rearrangement links TRBV10-3 to TRBJ1-5; no clear D. The germline V and J ends were trimmed by 5 bases and 5 bases, with 7 bases remaining between them. CDR3 length equals 12 residues. Germline lookup yields CDR1 ENHRY and CDR2 SYGVKD. CDR3 residues: CAISYTYQPQHF. The DNA for the CDR3 is TGTGCCATCAGTTATACTTATCAGCCCCAGCATTTT.

The gene calls are TRBV24-1 and TRBJ2-7, with no clear D. V lost 3 bases, J lost 1 base, and 9 bases lay in between. Germline values: CDR1 KGHDR, CDR2 SFDVKD. The CDR3 is 14 amino acids. The CDR3 nucleotides read TGTGCCACCAGTGATGCCAGGTGGTCCTACGAGCAGTACTTC. Its protein is CATSDARWSYEQYF.